This TCR beta chain was sequenced during a study of T cell repertoires in cytomegalovirus infection. Overall study: HLA-B-restricted CMV epitopes that are well studied were used alongside recently identified HLA-C-restricted ones. CMV infection and matching HLA type were both indicated by public TCR beta signatures. The study, taken as a whole, reports: The study found HLA-C-restricted CMV-specific TCR beta clonotypes dominating the ex vivo response. Cumulative public TCR beta family frequency identified CMV carriers with the relevant HLA.

TCRdb passed the reads through MiXCR, listing each CDR3 protein once. The table shows some 920,000 distinct CDR3 sequences, with roughly 30% occurring only once. A note on this clonotype: Antigen: not known.

The V end lost 4 bases, the J end lost 3 bases, and 15 bases lay between the germline ends. The germline CDR1 and CDR2 sequences are SGHTA and FQGTGA. The CDR3 loop spans 15 amino acids. This clonotype was sampled from a human donor in good health (CMV status not recorded). Some clones in this sample may be carry-over from other donors' samples. The material was cultured CD8+ T cells from PBMCs, obtained from culture after CMV antigen stimulation. This chain connects TRBV7-3 to TRBJ2-5; D possibly corresponds to TRBD2 (6 bases). The CDR3 DNA reads TGTGCCAGCAGCTCAGGGACTGACTTTAAAGAGACCCAGTACTTC. Protein: CASSSGTDFKETQYF.